This T cell receptor beta chain was retrieved from a study of blood T cells in healthy people across ages. Researchers isolated at least 6.5 million PBMCs per sample. This CDR3 comprises 16 residues. The junction had 14 bases not matched to a gene; V was cut back by 6 bases and J by 4 bases. The V gene's germline CDR1 is DFQATT and CDR2 SNEGSKA (reference sequence). It was with a sample-barcoded 5' primer and a J-beta primer mix that a second PCR of roughly 7 to 12 cycles was run. TCRdb ran MiXCR on the 5' RACE reads and lists one entry per CDR3 protein. The sample shows roughly 1.7 million distinct CDR3 sequences, almost 35% of them seen only once.

This clonotype was obtained from a woman under 40 in good health. The sequencing sample was made of blood. The chain carries TRBV20-1 and TRBJ2-3; 9 positions match TRBD1. The CDR3 is CSATSPTGGGSDTQYF. Written as DNA, the CDR3 is TGCAGTGCCACATCACCTACAGGGGGCGGCTCAGATACGCAGTATTTT.